The 11 T cell receptor beta chains reported below all come from one sample, sequenced in a study of T cell responses to AZD1222 COVID-19 vaccine. TCRdb's copy holds only in-frame clones and misses some; the assay was immunoSEQ multiplex PCR. The repertoire includes over 150,000 clones, 85% to 95% of them detected once, and about 10% sits in the top ten. Material: peripheral blood, obtained on day 0 of AZD1222 vaccination. The receptors were gathered from an adult in good health.

This chain connects TRBV11-2 to TRBJ1-6; no clear D gene. There are 15 residues in the CDR3. Germline lookup yields CDR1 SGHAT and CDR2 FQNNGV. V was clipped by 0 bases and J by 8 bases, with 11 bases between them. The CDR3 here is CASSLEQALHSPLHF. In nucleotides, the CDR3 is TGTGCCAGCAGCTTAGAGCAGGCTCTCCATTCACCCCTCCACTTT.

J is TRBJ1-6 and V is TRBV7-9; D unresolved. This CDR3 is 12 amino acids long. V was clipped by 6 bases and J by 7 bases, with 7 bases between them. Germline CDR1 and CDR2: SEHNR and FQNEAQ (reference sequence). CDR3 region: CASSERNSPLHF. The CDR3, as DNA: TGTGCCAGCAGTGAGCGGAATTCACCCCTCCACTTT.

The rearrangement links TRBV20-1 to TRBJ2-1; no clear D gene. Germline V gene sequence: CDR1 DFQATT, CDR2 SNEGSKA (reference sequence). The length of the CDR3 is 14 residues. V was shortened by 3 bases and J by 2 bases, with 11 bases between the two germline ends. As DNA, the CDR3 is TGCAGTGCTAGTCCTCCGGCTCCCTACAATGAGCAGTTCTTC. Translated, it gives CSASPPAPYNEQFF.

The CDR3 DNA follows: TGTGCCAGCTCACCACCGGAGGTGGGGGCCGGGGAGCTGTTTTTT. Residues: CASSPPEVGAGELFF. The chain links TRBV18 to TRBJ2-2; perhaps D is TRBD1 or TRBD2 (5 bases each). Germline V gene lookup returns CDR1 KGHSH and CDR2 LQKENI. Trimming shortened V by 0 bases and J by 6 bases, and 11 bases separated the two germline ends. The CDR3 loop spans 15 amino acids.

This rearrangement joins TRBV5-1 to TRBJ1-1; TRBD1 agrees at 8 bases. The CDR3 totals 18 residues. Germline V gene data show CDR1 as SGHRS and CDR2 as YFSETQ. The junction had 10 bases not matched to a gene; V was cut back by 0 bases and J by 0 bases. This CDR3 is CASSLEVYRGNMNTEAFF. The CDR3 bases are TGCGCCAGCAGCTTGGAAGTTTACAGGGGGAACATGAACACTGAAGCTTTCTTT.

V and J are TRBV6-2 or TRBV6-3 and TRBJ1-6, with D perhaps matching TRBD1 (5 bases). This CDR3 region has 15 residues. CDR1 MNHEY and CDR2 SVGEGT come from the germline V gene. Trimming took off 5 bases at V and 9 bases at J, with 17 bases between the two ends. The CDR3 loop reads CASSTPRTPPSPLHF. The CDR3 DNA follows: TGTGCCAGCAGTACCCCCAGGACACCTCCTTCACCCCTCCACTTT.

The chain has TRBV28 and TRBJ1-3, with a possible D match to TRBD1 (5 bases). V was shortened by 6 bases and J by 4 bases, with 16 bases between the two germline ends. The CDR3 spans 15 residues. Germline V gene sequence: CDR1 MDHEN, CDR2 SYDVKM. CDR3 amino acids: CASSFLGTAGNTIYF. The CDR3 DNA is TGTGCCAGCAGCTTCCTAGGGACCGCAGGAAACACCATATATTTT.

The chain has TRBV10-3 and TRBJ2-2; 7 bases line up with TRBD1. V lost 4 bases to trimming and J lost 7 bases; unmatched junction nucleotides: 12. The germline V gene has CDR1 ENHRY and CDR2 SYGVKD. The CDR3 has 16 residues. CDR3 DNA: TGTGCCATCAGTGCCGCCGGGACAGCGTCGAGCGGGGAGCTGTTTTTT. As protein: CAISAAGTASSGELFF.

This clone was observed a single time. V and J are TRBV6-5 and TRBJ1-2; 8 bases align to TRBD1. CDR3 length: 13 amino acids. Trimming at V came to 5 bases and at J to 6 bases, leaving 5 bases not matched to a gene. Germline CDR1 MNHEY, CDR2 SVGAGI. CDR3 nucleotide sequence: TGTGCCAGCAGTCACAGGGGGGATGATGGCTACACCTTC. Translating gives CASSHRGDDGYTF.

This clone was seen just once. V is TRBV6-4 and J is TRBJ1-1; no definite D call. V shed 4 bases and J shed 6 bases, with 12 bases lying between them. This CDR3 region has 13 residues. Germline V CDR1 and CDR2: MRHNA, SNTAGT. CDR3 bases: TGTGCCAGCAGTGTGGACGGACTCTCTGAAGCTTTCTTT. It yields the protein CASSVDGLSEAFF.

This CDR3 is CASSQERGDLYGYTF. DNA for the CDR3: TGCGCCAGCAGCCAAGAGCGAGGGGACCTCTATGGCTACACCTTC. The J gene is TRBJ1-2, the V gene TRBV4-3; a weak D match, TRBD1 (5 bases). The V end was cut by 0 bases, the J end by 4 bases, with 12 bases between. This CDR3 comprises 15 residues. The V gene's germline CDR1 is LGHNA and CDR2 YSLEER.